This TCR beta chain appears in the sequencing data of a study of tumor-infiltrating lymphocytes in primary liver carcinoma (dated by TCRdb to 2017 to 2019). About the study as a whole: Between November 2015 and 2016, 5 or 6 patients in China with histopathologically diagnosed primary liver carcinoma had their tumors surgically resected. Across five regions of each liver tumor, along with adjacent normal tissue and blood, the study brought together TCRbeta repertoire sequencing, expression microarrays and whole-exome sequencing. Tumors of the five patients were stage T1-T3 N0M0 with maximum diameters of roughly 4.2 to 10 cm. Roughly 3.5 to 8 million productive TCRbeta reads were obtained per sample, and no significant difference in read depth was found between tissue types. Repertoires from technical replicates were highly reproducible, with mean shared-clone rates roughly 0.87 and correlation coefficients above 0.98. The five patients, three men and two women aged 30 to 69 years, had hepatocellular carcinoma (four) or combined HCC and intrahepatic cholangiocarcinoma (one). A total of 35 specimens from 5 patients underwent TCRbeta repertoire sequencing, comprising around 25 tumor regions, 5 adjacent noncancerous liver tissues and 5 peripheral blood samples.

Study-wide conclusions, independent of this receptor: Comparison of CD4+ and CD8+ T cell repertoires was precluded by the use of bulk unsorted samples. Because sequencing covered only the TCR beta chain and unpaired alpha chains were not captured, true repertoire diversity is likely underestimated. Pairs of tumor regions showed greater repertoire overlap (mean about 36%) than tumor-adjacent pairs (around 17%) or tumor-blood pairs (around 15%), which is consistent with antigen-driven expansion. A significantly larger repertoire fraction was made up by the top 250 clones in tumors than in blood (p = 0.039). With just five or six patients in the study, the authors point out that the findings should be validated in a larger study.

About this clonotype: The antigen it recognizes is unknown. Base qualities are not at hand, and no much larger clone is one base apart.

A constant-region primer and ProtoScript II reverse transcriptase were used to reverse-transcribe TCRbeta-specific cDNA from approximately 500 ng total RNA. TCRbeta libraries were built with three nested multiplex PCR rounds, a slightly modified ARM-PCR procedure. A final 25-cycle PCR with Deep VentR polymerase added sample barcodes and Illumina adapters. Before sequencing, amplicons between 200 and 500 bp were purified from gel using a QIAquick gel extraction kit. An Illumina HiSeq 2500 was used to sequence the TCRbeta amplicons with 250-bp paired-end reads. The authors' pipeline ran thus. Trimmomatic v0.33 was used to quality-trim the reads, and FLASH v1.2.11 was used to merge paired reads so that full CDR3 sequences could be recovered. V, D and J germline segments were assigned to the rearranged TCRbeta sequences using MiGEC v1.2.1b. VDJtools v1.0.0 computed clonotype statistics and Shannon-Wiener diversity indices. Except for diversity analysis, only the 250 most abundant clonotypes of each sample were used in subsequent analyses to reduce sampling bias. The public sequencing data were trimmed at Q25 with fastp and processed into clonotypes with MiXCR by TCRdb, which kept only in-frame beta chains. A single entry per CDR3 protein holds the most common genes and DNA from its merged rows. The V and J calls follow TCRdb's processing rather than the paper's. The sample records 330,000 or so distinct CDR3 sequences, about two thirds of which are singletons. The biggest ten clones account for approximately 5.9% of the sample.

TRIzol reagent was used to extract blood RNA from unsorted whole blood, while the DNeasy Blood & Tissue kit provided the germline DNA. At the time of sampling, the patients were treatment-naive and had chronic HBV infection. Before surgery, about 4 milliliters of peripheral blood were drawn into K2EDTA tubes. The sequenced material came from peripheral blood. The TCR comes from a man aged 35-49 years with primary liver carcinoma and hepatitis B virus infection.

The CDR3 has the sequence CASSLEDRVDEKLFF. The DNA is as follows: TGTGCCAGCAGCTTGGAGGACAGGGTCGATGAAAAACTGTTTTTT. The chain uses TRBV5-8 and TRBJ1-4; a stretch of 8 junction bases matches TRBD1. V is cut back by 0 bases and J by 6 bases, with 4 bases in the junction unmatched. Spanning cysteine to phenylalanine, the CDR3 consists of 15 amino acids. Of all the DNA, just the CDR3 is kept, 45 bases in frame from base 1. According to the germline V gene, CDR1 reads SGHTS and CDR2 reads YDEGEE.